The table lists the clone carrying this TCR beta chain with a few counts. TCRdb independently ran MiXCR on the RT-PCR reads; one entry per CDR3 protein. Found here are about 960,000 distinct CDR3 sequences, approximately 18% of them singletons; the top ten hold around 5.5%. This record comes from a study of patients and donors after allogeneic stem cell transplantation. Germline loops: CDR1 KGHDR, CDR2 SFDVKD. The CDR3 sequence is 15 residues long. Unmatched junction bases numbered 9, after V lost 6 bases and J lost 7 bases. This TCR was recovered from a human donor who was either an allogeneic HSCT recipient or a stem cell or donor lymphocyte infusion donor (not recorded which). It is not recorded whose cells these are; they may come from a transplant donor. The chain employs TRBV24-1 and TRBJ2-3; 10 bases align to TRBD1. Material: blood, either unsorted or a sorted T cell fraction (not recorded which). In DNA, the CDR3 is TGTGCCACCAGTCCAAGGGACAGGGGTCTTAATACGCAGTATTTT. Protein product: CATSPRDRGLNTQYF.